This T cell receptor (beta chain) was recovered during a study of human T cells and chemical hapten exposure. Across the whole study: Slight volume differences across pooled libraries mainly accounted for varying per-sample TCR yields.

Trimming pared 3 bases from V and 7 bases from J, leaving 16 bases between. The CDR3 consists of 13 residues. The germline V gene encodes CDR1 DFQATT and CDR2 SNEGSKA (reference sequence). Only a few counts were recorded for this clonotype. Its antigen remains unidentified. Unique molecular identifiers were attached to individual cDNA molecules within the library. Original methodology: Samples had a median of roughly 100,000 TCRs, ranging 23,224 to 690,600. TCRdb called the reads again in MiXCR, with one record for every CDR3 protein. The V and J calls, along with clone size, are taken from TCRdb and not from the paper's own processing. The sample yields more than 100,000 distinct CDR3 sequences, over 7% seen once. Study-wide points: DPC sensitization produced no change in TCRs with frequency above 1 in 1000.

It was from unfractionated whole blood that total RNA was extracted. The TCR originated in a human donor in good health. Some clones in this sample may be carry-over from other donors' samples. The rearrangement joins TRBV20-1 to TRBJ2-7, with a possible D match to TRBD2 (6 bases). Material: whole blood. DNA for the CDR3: TGCAGTGCTAGTGGGACTCCCGCGGGGGAGCAGTACTTC. Translating it yields CSASGTPAGEQYF.